This T cell receptor (beta chain) was sequenced for a study of regulatory T cells in long-lasting Graves disease. Study-wide results and caveats: Persistent patients shared more public clonotypes (roughly 2,800) than new patients (more than 900).

This clonotype has a count of ten or more. The antigen remains unidentified. The germline V gene encodes CDR1 DFQATT and CDR2 SNEGSKA (reference sequence). V dropped 3 bases and J dropped 8; count of bases not matched to a gene: 9. The CDR3 sequence is 14 residues long. Building the TCR beta libraries relied on iRepertoire HTBI primers, and CDR3 regions underwent Arm-PCR. TCRdb recomputed calls from the multiplex PCR reads with MiXCR, one row per CDR3 protein. In the table there are a few hundred thousand distinct CDR3 sequences, 15% to 20% of which are singletons. Noted time point: newly diagnosed GD, antithyroid drugs for less than 3 months. After RNA was extracted from PBMCs, the TCR library was made from it. This sample was shared with a second study, whose subject was T cells in Graves' hyperthyroidism and ophthalmopathy. That paper notes: Primed by the HTBI set, a first-round RT-PCR was run on the TCR CDR3.

The starting material was peripheral blood mononuclear cells (PBMCs), obtained at new diagnosis, from a patient treated with antithyroid drugs. The rearrangement links TRBV20-1 to TRBJ2-1; 8 nucleotides align to TRBD2. This sequence was found in a woman in her thirties with Graves disease. CDR3 coding DNA: TGCAGTGCTAGCGGGGGGGCGGGGGTGGATGAGCAGTTCTTC. Protein sequence: CSASGGAGVDEQFF.